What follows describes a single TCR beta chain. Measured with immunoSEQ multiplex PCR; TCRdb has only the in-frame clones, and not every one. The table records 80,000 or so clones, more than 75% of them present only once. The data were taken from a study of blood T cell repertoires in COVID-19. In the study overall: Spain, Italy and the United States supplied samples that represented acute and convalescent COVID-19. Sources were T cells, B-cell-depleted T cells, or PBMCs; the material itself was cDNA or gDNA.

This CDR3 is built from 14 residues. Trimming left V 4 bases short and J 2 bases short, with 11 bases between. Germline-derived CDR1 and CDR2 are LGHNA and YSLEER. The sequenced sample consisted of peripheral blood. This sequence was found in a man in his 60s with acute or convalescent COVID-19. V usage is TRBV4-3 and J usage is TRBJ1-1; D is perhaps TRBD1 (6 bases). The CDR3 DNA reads TGCGCCAGCAGCCCCGAAGGGGGAAACACTGAAGCTTTCTTT. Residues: CASSPEGGNTEAFF.